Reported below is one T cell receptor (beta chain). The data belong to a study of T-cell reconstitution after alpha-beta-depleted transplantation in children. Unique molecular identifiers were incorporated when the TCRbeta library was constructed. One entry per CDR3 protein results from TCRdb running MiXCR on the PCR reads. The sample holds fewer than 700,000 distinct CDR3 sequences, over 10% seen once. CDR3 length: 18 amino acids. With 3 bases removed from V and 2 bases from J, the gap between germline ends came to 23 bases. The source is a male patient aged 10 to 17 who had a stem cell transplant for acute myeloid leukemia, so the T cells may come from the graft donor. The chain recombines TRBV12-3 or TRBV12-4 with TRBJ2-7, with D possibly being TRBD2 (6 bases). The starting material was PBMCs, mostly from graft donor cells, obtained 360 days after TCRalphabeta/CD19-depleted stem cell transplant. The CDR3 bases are TGTGCCAGCAGTTTCTACCCCCCTCACGGGAGTGGTCCCTACGAGCAGTACTTC. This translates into CASSFYPPHGSGPYEQYF.